The source of this T cell receptor beta chain is a study of glioma-infiltrating T cells after dendritic cell vaccination. Background on the study: Between 2003 and 2012, patients got autologous tumor lysate-pulsed dendritic cell vaccines.

Produced via immunoSEQ multiplex PCR; TCRdb's table is partial and in-frame only. The sample holds about 50,000 clones, over 75% seen once. As to time point: after dendritic cell vaccination, including at tumor progression/relapse. Germline-derived CDR1 and CDR2 are MDHEN and SYDVKM. The CDR3 covers 14 residues. The V end was cut by 6 bases, the J end by 6 bases, with 15 bases between. This chain joins TRBV28 and TRBJ2-1, with D perhaps matching TRBD1 (5 bases). This sample comprised blood, obtained after dendritic cell vaccination. The clonotype originates from a human donor with glioblastoma. DNA for the CDR3: TGTGCCAGCAGAGGCAGGGCGATGGGCAATGAGCAGTTCTTC. Protein product: CASRGRAMGNEQFF.